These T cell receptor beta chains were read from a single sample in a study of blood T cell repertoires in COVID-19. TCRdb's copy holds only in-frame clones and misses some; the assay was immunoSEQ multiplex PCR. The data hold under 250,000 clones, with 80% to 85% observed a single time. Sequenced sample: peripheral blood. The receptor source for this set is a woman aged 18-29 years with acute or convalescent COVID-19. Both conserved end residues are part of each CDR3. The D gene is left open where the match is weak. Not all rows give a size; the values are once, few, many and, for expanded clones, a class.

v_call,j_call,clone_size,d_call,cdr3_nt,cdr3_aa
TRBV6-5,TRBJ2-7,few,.,TGTGCCAGCAGTTACAGGGGATCGGGTACCTACGAGCAGTACTTC,CASSYRGSGTYEQYF
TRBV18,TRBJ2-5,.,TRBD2,TGCGCGGCGGGAGTACAACAAGAGACCCAGTACTTC,CAAGVQQETQYF
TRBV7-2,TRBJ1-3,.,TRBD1,TGTGCCAGCAGCTCTGGACAGGGGGGAAACACCATATATTTT,CASSSGQGGNTIYF
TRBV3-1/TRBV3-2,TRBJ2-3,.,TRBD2,TGTGCCAGCAGCCAAGTTACTCGTCTAGCGGGAGCCACAGATACGCAGTATTTT,CASSQVTRLAGATDTQYF
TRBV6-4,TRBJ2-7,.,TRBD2,TGTGCCAGCAGTGACCGCACTAGCGGATCGTCCTACGAGCAGTACTTC,CASSDRTSGSSYEQYF
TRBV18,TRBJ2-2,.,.,TGTGCCAGCTCTAAGACTCAGAACACCGGGGAGCTGTTTTTT,CASSKTQNTGELFF
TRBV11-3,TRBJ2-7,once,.,TGTGCCAGCAGCTCCCTAAGGGGGGAGCAGTACTTC,CASSSLRGEQYF
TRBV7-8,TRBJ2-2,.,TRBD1,TGTGCCAGCAGCCCAGGGGGGACAGGGGCCGGGGAGCTGTTTTTT,CASSPGGTGAGELFF
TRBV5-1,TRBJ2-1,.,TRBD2,TGCGCCAGCAGCCAACAAGCGGGGACGGCCTACAATGAGCAGTTCTTC,CASSQQAGTAYNEQFF
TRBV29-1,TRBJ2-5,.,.,TGCAGCGTTGAAGAGACCCCCCCCCGGGTCCAGTACTTC,CSVEETPPRVQYF
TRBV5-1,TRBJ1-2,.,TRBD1,TGCGCCAGCAGCTTGCTTACAGGGGAACTTGATGGCTACACCTTC,CASSLLTGELDGYTF
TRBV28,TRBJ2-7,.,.,TGTGCCAGCAGTATGGGACAAAATTCGGGGTACTTC,CASSMGQNSGYF
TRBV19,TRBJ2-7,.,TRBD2,TGTGCCAGTAGTCGACTAGCGGGTGGCTACGAGCAGTACTTC,CASSRLAGGYEQYF
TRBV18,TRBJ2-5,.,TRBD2,TGTGCCAGCTCAACTACTAGCGGGAGCACTGAGACCCAGTACTTC,CASSTTSGSTETQYF
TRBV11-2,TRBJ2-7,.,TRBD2,TGTGCCAGCAGCTTACAAGGACTAGCTCCCTCCGAGCAGTACTTC,CASSLQGLAPSEQYF
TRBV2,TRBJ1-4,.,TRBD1,TGTGCCAGCAGGACGGGACAGAGGACGAGAAATGAAAAACTGTTTTTT,CASRTGQRTRNEKLFF
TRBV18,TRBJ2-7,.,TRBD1,TGTGCCAGCTCATACCCGAGGGGACAGGACAATCCCTACGAGCAGTACTTC,CASSYPRGQDNPYEQYF
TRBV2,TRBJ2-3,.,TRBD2,TGTGCCAGCAGTGGGGGTCCAGCGGGAGGGCCGGTGTATTTT,CASSGGPAGGPVYF
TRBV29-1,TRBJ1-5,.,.,TGCAGCGTTGCCAAAGGGGCGGATCAGCCCCAGCATTTT,CSVAKGADQPQHF
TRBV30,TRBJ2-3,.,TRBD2,TGTGCCTGGTCCCCCGGACTAGCGGGAGTTGGTACGCAGTATTTT,CAWSPGLAGVGTQYF
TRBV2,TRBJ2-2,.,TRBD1,TGTGCCAGCAGTGGACAGGGTTTACTCACCGGGGAGCTGTTTTTT,CASSGQGLLTGELFF
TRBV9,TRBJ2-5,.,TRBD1,TGTGCCAGCAGCGGCGGACAGGGGGATGGGACCCAGTACTTC,CASSGGQGDGTQYF
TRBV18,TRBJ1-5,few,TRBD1,TGTGCCAGCTCACCACTGGGACAGGGTAACCGGCCCCAGCATTTT,CASSPLGQGNRPQHF
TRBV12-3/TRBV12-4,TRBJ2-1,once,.,TGTGCCAGCAGTTTAAGTGATTTCGGTGAGCAGTTCTTC,CASSLSDFGEQFF
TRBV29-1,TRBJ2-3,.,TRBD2,TGCAGCGTTGCGGCTAGCGGGGAAGCTAGCACAGATACGCAGTATTTT,CSVAASGEASTDTQYF
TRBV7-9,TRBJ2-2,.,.,TGTGCCAGCAGCTCGAGGTTGGCCGGGGAGCTGTTTTTT,CASSSRLAGELFF
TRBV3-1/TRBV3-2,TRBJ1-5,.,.,TGTGCCAGCAGCCCCGCCAGGGGTCCTCAGCCCCAGCATTTT,CASSPARGPQPQHF
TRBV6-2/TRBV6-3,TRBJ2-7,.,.,TGTGCCAGCAGTCCCCTTAACGAGCAGTACTTC,CASSPLNEQYF
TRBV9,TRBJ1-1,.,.,TGTGCCAGCAGCCCTCGACAGCACCATGAAGCTTTCTTT,CASSPRQHHEAFF
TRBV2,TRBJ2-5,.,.,TGTGCCAGCAGTAACCAGGGTGAGGAGACCCAGTACTTC,CASSNQGEETQYF
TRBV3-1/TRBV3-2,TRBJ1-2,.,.,TGTGCCAGCAGCCAAGATCAGGGGTCCTATGGCTACACCTTC,CASSQDQGSYGYTF
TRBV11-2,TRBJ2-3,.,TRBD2,TGTGCCAGCAGACTAGAAGCGGGAGGGCCGGGGGATACGCAGTATTTT,CASRLEAGGPGDTQYF
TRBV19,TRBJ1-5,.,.,TGTGCCAGTATCCAAGGCCGCGGCGAAAGCCACAGCAATCAGCCCCAGCATTTT,CASIQGRGESHSNQPQHF
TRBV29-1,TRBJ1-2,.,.,TGCAGCGTTGATAGGGGGGGCAGCTATGGCTACACCTTC,CSVDRGGSYGYTF
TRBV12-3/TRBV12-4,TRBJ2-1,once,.,TGTGCCAGCAGTTTAACTAGCTTTGATGAGCAGTTCTTC,CASSLTSFDEQFF
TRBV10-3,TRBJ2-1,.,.,TGTGCCACAAGACAGTCTCAGCAGTTCTTC,CATRQSQQFF